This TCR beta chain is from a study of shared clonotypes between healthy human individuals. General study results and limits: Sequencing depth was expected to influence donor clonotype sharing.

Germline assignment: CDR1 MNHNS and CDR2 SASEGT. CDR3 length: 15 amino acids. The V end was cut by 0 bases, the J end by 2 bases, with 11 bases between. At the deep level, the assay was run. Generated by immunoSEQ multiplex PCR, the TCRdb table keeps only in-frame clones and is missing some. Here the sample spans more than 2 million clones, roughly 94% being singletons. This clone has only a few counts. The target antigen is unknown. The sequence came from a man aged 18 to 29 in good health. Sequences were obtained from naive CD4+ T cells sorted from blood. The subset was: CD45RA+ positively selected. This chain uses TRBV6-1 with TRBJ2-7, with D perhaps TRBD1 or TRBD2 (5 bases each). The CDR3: CASSEAAQGPYEQYF. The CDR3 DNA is TGTGCCAGCAGTGAAGCAGCCCAGGGACCCTACGAGCAGTACTTC.